A selection of T cell receptor beta chains follows, all from one sample in a study of T-cell reconstitution after alpha-beta-depleted transplantation in children. TCRdb re-called the PCR reads through MiXCR, storing one row per CDR3 protein. The sample yields about 210,000 distinct CDR3 sequences, roughly 18% seen once. This material consisted of PBMCs, mostly from graft donor cells, taken 360 days after TCRalphabeta/CD19-depleted stem cell transplant. The receptor source for this set is a male patient aged 2 to 10 who had a stem cell transplant for acute lymphoblastic leukemia, so the T cells may come from the graft donor. CDR3s include the opening cysteine and the closing phenylalanine or tryptophan. The D gene is left open where the match is weak. Rows give clone size only sometimes, using once, few, many, or a class for an expanded clone.

TRBV15,NA,NA,TRBJ2-5,CATVGLAETQYF,TGTGCCACCGTGGGGCTCGCGGAGACCCAGTACTTC
TRBV20-1,NA,NA,TRBJ2-1,CSARWGTPYNEQFF,TGCAGTGCTAGATGGGGGACCCCTTACAATGAGCAGTTCTTC
TRBV29-1,many,TRBD1,TRBJ1-1,CSAWTGGPIVTEAFF,TGCAGCGCGTGGACAGGGGGCCCGATTGTCACTGAAGCTTTCTTT
TRBV5-6,few,NA,TRBJ1-3,CASSLFSRGRTSGNTIYF,TGTGCCAGCAGCTTGTTTTCCCGAGGACGGACCTCTGGAAACACCATATATTTT
TRBV5-6,NA,NA,TRBJ1-1,CASSFEDTEAFF,TGTGCCAGCAGCTTTGAGGACACTGAAGCTTTCTTT
TRBV27,few,NA,TRBJ2-7,CASSLVGGWDPYEQYF,TGTGCCAGCAGTTTGGTTGGGGGCTGGGATCCCTACGAGCAGTACTTC
TRBV6-5,few,NA,TRBJ2-7,CASNRKRTAPYEQYF,TGTGCCAGCAATCGAAAAAGGACTGCCCCCTACGAGCAGTACTTC
TRBV6-5,NA,TRBD1,TRBJ2-3,CASSSPGQGVDTQYF,TGTGCCAGCAGTTCCCCGGGACAGGGGGTGGATACGCAGTATTTT
TRBV7-9,NA,NA,TRBJ2-1,CASSHKLAVDNEQFF,TGTGCCAGCAGCCACAAACTCGCAGTTGACAATGAGCAGTTCTTT
TRBV6-1,few,NA,TRBJ1-3,CASRAGTEQNGNTIYF,TGTGCCAGCAGGGCAGGGACGGAACAGAACGGAAACACCATATATTTT